The source of this T cell receptor beta chain is a study of graft-versus-host responses after intestinal transplantation. On the study more broadly: Recipients across the board were started on anti-thymocyte globulin induction, then kept on tacrolimus and steroids for around 3 years.

Assay: immunoSEQ multiplex PCR; the TCRdb copy retains only in-frame clones and omits some. This table holds about 39,000 clones, roughly 86% found once. Trimming removed 5 bases at V and 3 bases at J, with 13 bases between. The CDR3 is 14 residues long. Germline V gene lookup returns CDR1 MNHEY and CDR2 SVGAGI. The TCR sequence derives from a human patient who received an intestinal transplant, so some T cells may come from the graft donor. Sequenced here: PBMCs, sampled approximately 270 days after transplant. V is TRBV6-5 and J is TRBJ1-1, with no clear D. The CDR3 DNA is TGTGCCAGCAGTGGCCCCGCAGGTGACACTGAAGCTTTCTTT. Amino acids: CASSGPAGDTEAFF.